This entry is about one TCR beta chain. A read error may produce the germline difference seen at one junction end. CDR1 SSHAT and CDR2 FNYEAQ come from the germline V gene (reference sequence). This CDR3 is built from 18 residues. These data come from a study of Ad26.COV2.S vaccination and SARS-CoV-2 variants. Here immunoSEQ multiplex PCR was the method, and the copy in TCRdb shows in-frame clones only, minus some. The table records 400,000 to 450,000 clones, over 75% of them present only once. Treatment defined: some 19 received Ad26.COV2.S at low or high dose, single or two shots; about 5 received placebo; per-sample allocation not given. On day 63 after the first injection, vaccine and placebo recipients gave samples.

This sample comprised peripheral blood, obtained in a trial of Ad26.COV2.S vaccine versus placebo. The gene calls are TRBV7-7 and TRBJ2-5; TRBD2 matches at 13 bases. This receptor was taken from a person between 18 and 59 years old who received the Ad26.COV2.S COVID-19 vaccine or a placebo. CDR3 coding DNA: TGTGCTAGCAGCTCACCCCCCAGCGGGACTAGCGGGAAAGAGACCCAGTACTTC. Its protein is CASSSPPSGTSGKETQYF.